One T cell receptor (beta chain) is described in this entry. The data derive from a study of blood T cell repertoires in COVID-19. In the study overall: There were acute and convalescent COVID-19 samples, and they came from the United States, Italy and Spain.

Trimming took off 1 base at V and 0 bases at J, with 12 bases between the two ends. This CDR3 region has 16 residues. CDR1 and CDR2 (germline): SGHTA, FQGNSA. Original handling: Counts of nucleated cells, estimated from reference gene primer amplification, were obtained. Clones were read by immunoSEQ multiplex PCR, and TCRdb kept only the in-frame ones, dropping some. D and trimming come from the DNA, and the V and J calls and clone size come from that table. The table shows about 140,000 clones, with more than 85% occurring only once. V and J are TRBV7-2 and TRBJ1-1; no definite D call. Input material: peripheral blood. This TCR was sampled from a human donor in a cohort sampled during active COVID-19. As DNA, the CDR3 is TGTGCCAGCAGCTTAGATGTGGACTACATGAACACTGAAGCTTTCTTT. It is translated as CASSLDVDYMNTEAFF. Filled out from reference TRBV7-2 and TRBJ1-1, the complete variable domain reads GAGVSQSPSNKVTEKGKDVELRCDPISGHTALYWYRQSLGQGLEFLIYFQGNSAPDKSGLPSDRFSAERTGGSVSTLTIQRTQQEDSAVYLCASSLDVDYMNTEAFFGQGTRLTVV.